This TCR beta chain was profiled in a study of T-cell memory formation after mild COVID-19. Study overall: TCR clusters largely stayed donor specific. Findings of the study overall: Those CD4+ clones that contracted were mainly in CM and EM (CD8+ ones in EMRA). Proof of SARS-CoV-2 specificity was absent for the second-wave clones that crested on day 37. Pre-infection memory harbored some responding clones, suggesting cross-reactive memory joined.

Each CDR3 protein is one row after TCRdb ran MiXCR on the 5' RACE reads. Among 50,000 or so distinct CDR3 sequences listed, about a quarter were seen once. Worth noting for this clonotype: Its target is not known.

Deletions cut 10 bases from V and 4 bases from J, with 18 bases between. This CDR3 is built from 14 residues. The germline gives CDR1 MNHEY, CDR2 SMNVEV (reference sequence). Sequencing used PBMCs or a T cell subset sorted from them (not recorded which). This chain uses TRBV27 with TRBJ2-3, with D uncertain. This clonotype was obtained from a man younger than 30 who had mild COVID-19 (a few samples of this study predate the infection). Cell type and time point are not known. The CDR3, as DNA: TGTGCCATCCGACAAGCCGGCGGCGCAGATACGCAGTATTTT. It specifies CAIRQAGGADTQYF.